Included here is one T cell receptor (beta chain) sequence, with context. As yet, its antigen is unknown. The CDR3 runs to 12 residues. CDR1 and CDR2 (germline): MNHEY, SVGAGI. Trimming removed 8 bases at V and 3 bases at J, with 10 bases between. Assay: immunoSEQ multiplex PCR; the TCRdb copy retains only in-frame clones and omits some. Here the sample spans 150,000 or so clones, under 95% being singletons. These data come from a study of T cell responses to AZD1222 COVID-19 vaccine. Study-level findings and limits: The sample set comprised mostly white British donors with more females, and clonal diversity was possibly underestimated. Reportedly, close to half of spike-specific TCRs are directed against unmutated variant regions. The study identified only six AZD1222 recipients as seropositive at baseline.

This TCR was recovered from an adult in good health. The V call is TRBV6-5, the J call TRBJ1-2; D is undetermined. The sample in question was peripheral blood, obtained on day 0 of AZD1222 vaccination. As DNA, the CDR3 is TGTGCCAGCTGGGCCCGTGACTATGGCTACACCTTC. The encoded protein is CASWARDYGYTF.